This is a list of T cell receptor beta chains from one sample in a study of cytomegalovirus exposure and HLA in healthy donors. Sequencing used immunoSEQ multiplex PCR; TCRdb keeps in-frame clones, though not all of them. Here the sample spans around 72,000 clones, around 81% being singletons. Sequencing used PBMCs. All receptors derive from a man in his forties or fifties in good health and CMV-seronegative. CDR3s include the opening cysteine and the closing phenylalanine or tryptophan. The D gene is left open where the match is weak. Clone size is given for some rows only: seen once, a few or many times, or a class if the clone is expanded.

cdr3_length | d_call | j_call | v_call | clone_size | cdr3_nt | cdr3_aa
15 | TRBD1 | TRBJ2-7 | TRBV30 | . | TGTGCCTGGAGCCCCGGGACAGGGGGAAAGAACGAGCAGTACTTC | CAWSPGTGGKNEQYF
13 | . | TRBJ1-1 | TRBV2 | few | TGTGCCAGCAGCGAACAGGGTGAGGCCGAAGCTTTCTTT | CASSEQGEAEAFF
17 | TRBD1 | TRBJ1-5 | TRBV4-2 | . | TGTGCCAGCAGCCAACCCCGGGACAGGGTCGGCAATCAGCCCCAGCATTTT | CASSQPRDRVGNQPQHF
16 | TRBD2 | TRBJ2-5 | TRBV5-4 | . | TGTGCCAGCAGCTTGGGGGCAGCGGGACGTCCAGGGACCCAGTACTTC | CASSLGAAGRPGTQYF
16 | TRBD2 | TRBJ2-1 | TRBV7-2 | . | TGTGCCAGCAGCTTAGTTGTGGGCGGGAGTACGGATGAGCAGTTCTTC | CASSLVVGGSTDEQFF
12 | . | TRBJ2-1 | TRBV2 | . | TGTGCCAGCAGTGTCTATCGCGGTGAGCAGTTCTTC | CASSVYRGEQFF
17 | TRBD2 | TRBJ2-1 | TRBV5-4 | . | TGTGCCAGCAGCTTGAACCCCGGAGCGGGGAGGGCCAATGAGCAGTTCTTC | CASSLNPGAGRANEQFF
14 | . | TRBJ1-5 | TRBV6-1 | many | TGTGCCAGCAGTGGAGAGGCTGGGAATCAGCCCCAGCATTTT | CASSGEAGNQPQHF
14 | TRBD1 | TRBJ1-2 | TRBV18 | . | TGTGCCAGCTCACCCGGGACAGGGGCCTATGGCTACACCTTC | CASSPGTGAYGYTF
16 | . | TRBJ1-5 | TRBV7-8 | . | TGTGCCAGCAGCTCCGGGGGTAGAGGCCTCAATCAGCCCCAGCATTTT | CASSSGGRGLNQPQHF
13 | . | TRBJ1-5 | TRBV6-1 | few | TGTGCCAGCAGTGAAAGGGGGAATCAGCCCCAGCATTTT | CASSERGNQPQHF
15 | TRBD1 | TRBJ1-1 | TRBV5-1 | . | TGCGCCAGCAGCTGGACAGGGCCGGGGAGCACTGAAGCTTTCTTT | CASSWTGPGSTEAFF
14 | TRBD2 | TRBJ2-1 | TRBV5-1 | . | TGCGCCAGCAGCTTTGGACTAGCGGGGGTTGAGCAGTTCTTC | CASSFGLAGVEQFF
16 | TRBD1 | TRBJ2-1 | TRBV11-2 | once | TGTGCCAGCAGCATTCGGGACAGCAGCTCCTACAATGAGCAGTTCTTC | CASSIRDSSSYNEQFF
16 | . | TRBJ2-3 | TRBV28 | . | TGTGCCAGCAGTCCGTCCGAGACTAGGAGGATCAGTCGGCAGTATTTT | CASSPSETRRISRQYF
15 | . | TRBJ2-1 | TRBV18 | . | TGTGCCAGCTCACCTTCCAGGGGCTATGGAAATGAGCAGTTCTTC | CASSPSRGYGNEQFF
12 | . | TRBJ1-4 | TRBV6-5 | few | TGTGCCAGCAAAACGGGGAATGAAAAACTGTTTTTT | CASKTGNEKLFF
16 | . | TRBJ2-1 | TRBV25-1 | . | TGTGCCAGCAGTGATCTCGTGGGAGTCCCCTACAATGAGCAGTTCTTC | CASSDLVGVPYNEQFF
13 | . | TRBJ1-2 | TRBV6-1 | . | TGTGCCAGCAGTGAAGCCGGGGGGCGCGGCTACACCTTC | CASSEAGGRGYTF
15 | . | TRBJ2-7 | TRBV28 | . | TGTGCCAGCAGTCCCCCAGTGGGCAGTTCCTACGAGCAGTACTTC | CASSPPVGSSYEQYF
14 | . | TRBJ2-1 | TRBV28 | once | TGTGCCAGCAGTTTTCGCCCGACTAGCAATGAGCAGTTCTTC | CASSFRPTSNEQFF
15 | TRBD1 | TRBJ1-6 | TRBV5-6 | . | TGTGCCAGCAGCCACAGGGGGACCTATAATTCACCCCTCCACTTT | CASSHRGTYNSPLHF
16 | TRBD1 | TRBJ2-1 | TRBV25-1 | . | TGTGCCAGCAGTGAATATGGGACAGGGGCTTACAATGAGCAGTTCTTC | CASSEYGTGAYNEQFF
13 | . | TRBJ2-3 | TRBV30 | . | TGTGCCTGTCGGGAGCTTGGCACAGATACGCAGTATTTT | CACRELGTDTQYF
15 | TRBD1 | TRBJ2-7 | TRBV27 | . | TGTGCCAGCAAATCGCCAGGGCAGGGGGCCCACGAGCAGTACTTC | CASKSPGQGAHEQYF
17 | . | TRBJ2-7 | TRBV30 | . | TGTGCCTGGAGCGCACCCCGAAGGACAACTATCTCCTACGAGCAGTACTTC | CAWSAPRRTTISYEQYF
15 | . | TRBJ1-1 | TRBV5-4 | once | TGTGCCAGCAGCAGTTGGGTGACAGGGAACACTGAAGCTTTCTTT | CASSSWVTGNTEAFF
13 | . | TRBJ2-7 | TRBV5-6 | few | TGTGCCAGCAGCCTTGGACAGTTCTACGAGCAGTACTTC | CASSLGQFYEQYF
16 | . | TRBJ2-1 | TRBV7-9 | . | TGTGCCAGCAGCTTACAAATCGGGGGTTCGTACAATGAGCAGTTCTTC | CASSLQIGGSYNEQFF
15 | . | TRBJ2-7 | TRBV7-9 | once | TGTGCCAGCAGCTTTGATGCGTATCCCACCTACGAGCAGTACTTC | CASSFDAYPTYEQYF
14 | . | TRBJ1-5 | TRBV6-5 | . | TGTGCAACCGCGACAGGTCGACGGTGGCAGCCCCAGCATTTT | CATATGRRWQPQHF
16 | . | TRBJ2-7 | TRBV9 | once | TGTGCCAGCAGCGTAGGAACAGGGATCAATTCCTACGAGCAGTACTTC | CASSVGTGINSYEQYF
14 | . | TRBJ2-5 | TRBV11-2 | . | TGTGCCAGCAGCTACCTCTTGGCCACGGAGACCCAGTACTTC | CASSYLLATETQYF
13 | . | TRBJ1-2 | TRBV6-5 | . | TGTGCCAGCAGTTACGCGCCCAACTATGGCTACACCTTC | CASSYAPNYGYTF
14 | . | TRBJ1-1 | TRBV7-6 | . | TGTGCCAGCAGCCAGGACACCCTGAACACTGAAGCTTTCTTT | CASSQDTLNTEAFF
15 | . | TRBJ2-2 | TRBV5-1 | . | TGCGCCAGCAGAAAGGGGGTTACGGACACCGGGGAGCTGTTTTTT | CASRKGVTDTGELFF
13 | . | TRBJ2-7 | TRBV27 | medium-sized | TGTGCCAGCAGTTATCAGGGTACCTACGAGCAGTACTTC | CASSYQGTYEQYF
12 | . | TRBJ2-3 | TRBV30 | . | TGTGCCTGGAGATGGGCTACAGATACGCAGTATTTT | CAWRWATDTQYF
17 | TRBD1 | TRBJ1-5 | TRBV23-1 | . | TGCGCCAGCAGTCGCCTCCACAGAGGAGGGACAGACCAGCCCCAGCATTTT | CASSRLHRGGTDQPQHF
15 | . | TRBJ2-2 | TRBV6-5 | . | TGTGCCAGCAGCCGGAGCCACTTAAACACCGGGGAGCTGTTTTTT | CASSRSHLNTGELFF
14 | . | TRBJ1-2 | TRBV2 | . | TGTGCCAGCAGTGGTAATAGGCAGGGATATGGCTACACCTTC | CASSGNRQGYGYTF